The TCR beta chain described here comes from a study of blood T cell repertoires in COVID-19 (dated by TCRdb to 2020 to 2021). In the study overall: The collaborator samples originated in the United States, Italy and Spain and spanned the acute and convalescent phases of COVID-19. HLA class I and class II types, where available, came from metadata supplied by the sample provider rather than from assay-based typing. Deeply sampled blood TCRbeta repertoires from subjects exposed to, actively infected with, or recovered from COVID-19 were included in the dataset. Samples were obtained from the ongoing ImmuneRACE study (first 160 participants) and from over 1,000 subjects provided by 6 global collaborators. The sample metadata nearly always contained a de-identified subject ID, COVID-19 status, age in years and sex. The repertoires were made available in a free public database intended to serve as a resource for research on the immune response to SARS-CoV-2. The prospective study material was composed of cDNA or gDNA derived from T cells, B-cell-depleted T cells, or PBMCs. Results the study describes overall, beyond this receptor: The amount of clinical and demographic metadata varied by source and participant and was provided uncurated.

The immunoSEQ Assay, a bias-controlled multiplex PCR, was used to amplify TCRbeta CDR3 regions from genomic DNA. Per the authors' processing: The number of nucleated cells in each sample was estimated by amplification of reference gene primers within the assay. To quantify the absolute abundance of each unique TCRbeta CDR3 rearrangement, sequence reads were collapsed and filtered. For each sample, productive Simpson clonality was calculated as the square root of Simpson's diversity index over productive rearrangements. Not all clones reach the TCRdb copy of this immuneACCESS table, which keeps in-frame sequences only. Checked studies attribute under half of the gap to unresolved V genes and leave the rest unexplained. V and J calls and clone size are copied from that table; D and trimming were computed from the DNA. In this sample the table shows hundreds of thousands of clones, 85% to 90% of which occur a single time. The ten largest clones take up around 10% of the sample.

Concerning this clone: The clone's antigen remains unknown. Base qualities are not provided; no much larger clone lies one nucleotide away.

One collaborating source in Seattle enrolled patients during active infection and followed them longitudinally through the course of disease. Whole blood was collected in K2EDTA tubes by collaborating institutions according to the institutions' own protocols. For TCRbeta analysis, collaborators shipped samples as frozen whole blood, isolated PBMCs, or DNA extracted from either of those sample types. Trimming removed 2 bases from V and 3 bases from J; the gene matches leave 1 base unexplained. The CDR3 runs 13 amino acids, cysteine and phenylalanine included. Kept here is only the CDR3 DNA, which spans 39 bases and is read in frame from base 1. CDR1 and CDR2 are drawn from the germline V gene (reference sequence): SGHNT, YYREEE.

The sequenced sample was peripheral blood. The chain uses TRBV5-4 and TRBJ2-7; 8 bases in between match TRBD2. This TCR derives from a woman aged 30 to 39 with COVID-19, enrolled during active disease. The CDR3 region has the sequence CASSFSGIYEQYF. DNA sequence: TGTGCCAGCAGCTTTAGCGGGATCTACGAGCAGTACTTC.